A selection of T cell receptor beta chains follows, all from one sample in a study of cytomegalovirus exposure and HLA in healthy donors. TCRdb's copy holds only in-frame clones and misses some; the assay was immunoSEQ multiplex PCR. This sample's table has just over 50,000 clones. Sequencing was done on a sample of PBMCs. The receptors here all came from a woman aged 55-75 years in good health and CMV-seropositive. Both conserved end residues are part of each CDR3. The D gene is left open where the match is weak.

TRBV5-6	TRBJ1-2	TRBD1	15	TGTGCCAGCAGGCGGGACAGGGGATTGAACTATGGCTACACCTTC	CASRRDRGLNYGYTF
TRBV9	TRBJ2-1	NA	16	TGTGCCAGCAGCGTAGTTGCCGGACAGAGCTACAATGAGCAGTTCTTC	CASSVVAGQSYNEQFF
TRBV7-9	TRBJ2-1	NA	12	TGTGCCAGCAGCTACGAGCTTGATGAGCAGTTCTTC	CASSYELDEQFF
TRBV19	TRBJ1-4	NA	13	TGTGCCAGTAGTCGTGCAACTAATGAAAAACTGTTTTTT	CASSRATNEKLFF
TRBV5-1	TRBJ1-3	TRBD1	16	TGCGCCAGCAGCCCCAAGGACAGGGAAGGGGGAAACACCATATATTTT	CASSPKDREGGNTIYF
TRBV9	TRBJ2-3	TRBD1	18	TGTGCCAGCAGCGGATCCTCCGGGACAGGGCCCAAGGGGGATACGCAGTATTTT	CASSGSSGTGPKGDTQYF
TRBV14	TRBJ2-7	NA	11	TGTGCCAGCAGCTTTCGGTACGAGCAGTACTTC	CASSFRYEQYF
TRBV19	TRBJ1-2	NA	14	TGTGCCAGTAGTCCGGACAGAGCCCTTGATGGCTACACCTTC	CASSPDRALDGYTF
TRBV15	TRBJ2-5	NA	13	TGTGCCACCAGCGAGGGCAGTGGGGAGACCCAGTACTTC	CATSEGSGETQYF
TRBV5-4	TRBJ1-2	NA	12	TGTGCCAGCAGCTTGGTTCAGGGTGGCTACACCTTC	CASSLVQGGYTF
TRBV18	TRBJ2-2	NA	13	TGTGCCAGCGCAGGGGCGTCCACCGGGGAGCTGTTTTTT	CASAGASTGELFF